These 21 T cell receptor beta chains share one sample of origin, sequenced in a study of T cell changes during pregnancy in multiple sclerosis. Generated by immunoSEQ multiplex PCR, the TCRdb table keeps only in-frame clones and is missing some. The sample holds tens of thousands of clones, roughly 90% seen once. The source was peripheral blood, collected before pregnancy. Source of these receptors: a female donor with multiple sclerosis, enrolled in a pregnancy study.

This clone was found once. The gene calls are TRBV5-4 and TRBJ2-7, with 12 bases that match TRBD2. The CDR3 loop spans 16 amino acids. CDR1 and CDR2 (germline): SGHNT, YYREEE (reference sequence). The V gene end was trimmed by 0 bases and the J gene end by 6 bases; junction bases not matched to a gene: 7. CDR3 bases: TGTGCCAGCAGCTTGGTGAACCAACTAGCGGGAGGCGAGCAGTACTTC. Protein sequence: CASSLVNQLAGGEQYF.

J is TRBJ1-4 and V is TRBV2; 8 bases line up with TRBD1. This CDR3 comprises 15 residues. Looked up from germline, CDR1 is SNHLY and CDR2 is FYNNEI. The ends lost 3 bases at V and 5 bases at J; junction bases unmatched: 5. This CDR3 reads CASSDRQGRNEKLFF. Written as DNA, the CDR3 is TGTGCCAGCAGTGATCGACAGGGGCGGAATGAAAAACTGTTTTTT.

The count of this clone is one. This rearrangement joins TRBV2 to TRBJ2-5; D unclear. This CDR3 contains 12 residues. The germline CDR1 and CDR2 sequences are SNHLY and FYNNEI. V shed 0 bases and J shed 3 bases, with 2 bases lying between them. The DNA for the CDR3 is TGTGCCAGCAGTGAAGCTAAAGAGACCCAGTACTTC. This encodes CASSEAKETQYF.

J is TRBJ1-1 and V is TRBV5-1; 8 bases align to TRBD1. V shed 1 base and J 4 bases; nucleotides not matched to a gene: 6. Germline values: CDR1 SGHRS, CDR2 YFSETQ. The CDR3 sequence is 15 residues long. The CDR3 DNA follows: TGCGCCAGCAGCTTGAGACAGGGGTACAGCACTGAAGCTTTCTTT. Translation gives CASSLRQGYSTEAFF. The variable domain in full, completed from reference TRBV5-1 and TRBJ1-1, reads KAGVTQTPRYLIKTRGQQVTLSCSPISGHRSVSWYQQTPGQGLQFLFEYFSETQRNKGNFPGRFSGRQFSNSRSEMNVSTLELGDSALYLCASSLRQGYSTEAFFGQGTRLTVV.

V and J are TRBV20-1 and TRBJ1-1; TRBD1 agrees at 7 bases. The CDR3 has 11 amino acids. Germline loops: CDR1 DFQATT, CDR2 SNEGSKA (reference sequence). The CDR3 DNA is TGCAGAGGGGGCCCCGTCACTGAAGCTTTCTTT. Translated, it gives CRGGPVTEAFF.

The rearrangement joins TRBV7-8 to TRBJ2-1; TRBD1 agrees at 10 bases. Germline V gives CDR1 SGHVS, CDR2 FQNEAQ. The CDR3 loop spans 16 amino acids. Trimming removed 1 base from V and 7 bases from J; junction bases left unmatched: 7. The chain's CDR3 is CASSLVLSGQGNEQFF. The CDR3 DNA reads TGTGCCAGCAGCTTAGTTTTATCGGGACAGGGGAATGAGCAGTTCTTC. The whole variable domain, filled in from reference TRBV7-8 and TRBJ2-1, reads GAGVSQSPRYKVAKRGQDVALRCDPISGHVSLFWYQQALGQGPEFLTYFQNEAQLDKSGLPSDRFFAERPEGSVSTLKIQRTQQEDSAVYLCASSLVLSGQGNEQFFGPGTRLTVL.

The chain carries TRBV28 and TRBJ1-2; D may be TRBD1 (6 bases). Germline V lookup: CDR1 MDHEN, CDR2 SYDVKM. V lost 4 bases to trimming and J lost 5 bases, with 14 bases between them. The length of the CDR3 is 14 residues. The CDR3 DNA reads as TGTGCCAGCAGTTCCTTCCAGGGGAGTTATGGCTACACCTTC. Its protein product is CASSSFQGSYGYTF.

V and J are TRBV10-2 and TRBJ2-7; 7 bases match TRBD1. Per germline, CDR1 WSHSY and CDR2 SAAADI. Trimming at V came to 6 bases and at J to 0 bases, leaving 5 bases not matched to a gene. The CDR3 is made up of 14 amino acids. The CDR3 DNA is TGCGCCAGCAGACGAAAGGGGGCCTCCTACGAGCAGTACTTC. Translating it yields CASRRKGASYEQYF.

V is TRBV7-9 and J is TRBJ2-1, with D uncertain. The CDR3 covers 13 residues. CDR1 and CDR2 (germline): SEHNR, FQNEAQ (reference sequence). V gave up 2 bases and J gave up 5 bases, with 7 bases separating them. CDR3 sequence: CASSLSLDNEQFF. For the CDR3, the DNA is TGTGCCAGCAGCTTAAGCCTGGACAATGAGCAGTTCTTC.

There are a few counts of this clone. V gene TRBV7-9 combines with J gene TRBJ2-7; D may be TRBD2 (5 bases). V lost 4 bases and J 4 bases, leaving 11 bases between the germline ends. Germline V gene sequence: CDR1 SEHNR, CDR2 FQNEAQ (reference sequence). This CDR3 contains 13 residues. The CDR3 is CASSYSGLYEQYF. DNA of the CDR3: TGTGCCAGCAGCTATTCCGGACTTTACGAGCAGTACTTC.

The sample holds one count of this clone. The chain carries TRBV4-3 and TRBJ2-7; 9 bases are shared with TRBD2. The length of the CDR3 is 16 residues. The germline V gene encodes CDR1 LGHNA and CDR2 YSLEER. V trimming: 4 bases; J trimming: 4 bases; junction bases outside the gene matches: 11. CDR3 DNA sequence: TGCGCCAGCAGCCCCTCCTGGGGAGCGGGGGGTTACGAGCAGTACTTC. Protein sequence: CASSPSWGAGGYEQYF.

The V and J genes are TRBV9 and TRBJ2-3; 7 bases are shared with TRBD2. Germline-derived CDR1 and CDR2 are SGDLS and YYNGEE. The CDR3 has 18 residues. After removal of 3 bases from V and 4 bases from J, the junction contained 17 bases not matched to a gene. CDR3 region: CASSAPGREVLGSDTQYF. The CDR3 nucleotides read TGTGCCAGCAGCGCCCCGGGACGGGAGGTATTGGGGTCAGATACGCAGTATTTT.

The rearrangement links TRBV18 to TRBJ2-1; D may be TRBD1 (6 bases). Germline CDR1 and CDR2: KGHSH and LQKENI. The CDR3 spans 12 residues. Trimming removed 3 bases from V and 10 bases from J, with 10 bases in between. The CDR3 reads CASSPLGAEQFF. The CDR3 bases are TGTGCCAGCTCACCCCTGGGGGCCGAGCAGTTCTTC.

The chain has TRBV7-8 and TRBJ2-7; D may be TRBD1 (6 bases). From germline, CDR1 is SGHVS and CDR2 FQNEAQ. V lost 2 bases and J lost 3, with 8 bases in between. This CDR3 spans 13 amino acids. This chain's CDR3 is CASSLQDSYEQYF. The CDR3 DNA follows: TGTGCCAGCAGCTTACAGGACAGCTACGAGCAGTACTTC.

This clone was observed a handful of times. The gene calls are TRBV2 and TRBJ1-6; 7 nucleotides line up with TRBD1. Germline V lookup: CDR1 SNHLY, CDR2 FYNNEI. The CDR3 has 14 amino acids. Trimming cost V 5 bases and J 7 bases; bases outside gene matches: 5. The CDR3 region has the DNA TGTGCCAGCAGTTCGACAGGGATGAATTCACCCCTCCACTTT. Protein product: CASSSTGMNSPLHF.

The CDR3 DNA follows: TGTGCCAGCAGCTTGGAAGCCCGCATGAACACTGAAGCTTTCTTT. Its translation is CASSLEARMNTEAFF. The rearrangement joins TRBV5-4 to TRBJ1-1, with D unresolved. This CDR3 comprises 15 residues. The germline gives CDR1 SGHNT, CDR2 YYREEE (reference sequence). Between the trimmed V and J ends, which lost 0 bases and 0 bases, there was a span of 9 bases.

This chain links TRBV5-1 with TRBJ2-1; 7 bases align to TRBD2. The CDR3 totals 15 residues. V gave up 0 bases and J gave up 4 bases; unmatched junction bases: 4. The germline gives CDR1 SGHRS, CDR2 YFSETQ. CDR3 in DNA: TGCGCCAGCAGCTTGGATGGGACTATGTACAATGAGCAGTTCTTC. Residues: CASSLDGTMYNEQFF.

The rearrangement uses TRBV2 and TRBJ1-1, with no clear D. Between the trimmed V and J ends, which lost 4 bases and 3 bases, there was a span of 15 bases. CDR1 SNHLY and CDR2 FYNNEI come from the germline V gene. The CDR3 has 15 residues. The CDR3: CASSGRRQPDTEAFF. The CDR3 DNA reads TGTGCCAGCAGTGGAAGGAGGCAGCCTGACACTGAAGCTTTCTTT.

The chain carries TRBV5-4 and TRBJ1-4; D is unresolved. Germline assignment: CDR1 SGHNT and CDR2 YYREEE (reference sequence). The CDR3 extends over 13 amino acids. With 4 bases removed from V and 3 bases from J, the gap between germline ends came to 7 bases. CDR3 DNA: TGTGCCAGCAGCCGGGGTTCTAATGAAAAACTGTTTTTT. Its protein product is CASSRGSNEKLFF.

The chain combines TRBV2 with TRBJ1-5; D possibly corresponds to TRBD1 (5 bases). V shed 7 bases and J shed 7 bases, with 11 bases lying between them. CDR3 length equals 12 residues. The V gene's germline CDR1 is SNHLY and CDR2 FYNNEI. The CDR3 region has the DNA TGTGCCAGCACAGGATGGGGCCAGCCCCAGCATTTT. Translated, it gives CASTGWGQPQHF.

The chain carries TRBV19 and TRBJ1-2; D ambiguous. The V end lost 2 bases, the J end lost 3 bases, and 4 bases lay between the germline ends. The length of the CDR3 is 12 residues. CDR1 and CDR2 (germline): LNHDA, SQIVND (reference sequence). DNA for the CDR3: TGTGCCAGTAGTATAAGCGACTATGGCTACACCTTC. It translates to CASSISDYGYTF.